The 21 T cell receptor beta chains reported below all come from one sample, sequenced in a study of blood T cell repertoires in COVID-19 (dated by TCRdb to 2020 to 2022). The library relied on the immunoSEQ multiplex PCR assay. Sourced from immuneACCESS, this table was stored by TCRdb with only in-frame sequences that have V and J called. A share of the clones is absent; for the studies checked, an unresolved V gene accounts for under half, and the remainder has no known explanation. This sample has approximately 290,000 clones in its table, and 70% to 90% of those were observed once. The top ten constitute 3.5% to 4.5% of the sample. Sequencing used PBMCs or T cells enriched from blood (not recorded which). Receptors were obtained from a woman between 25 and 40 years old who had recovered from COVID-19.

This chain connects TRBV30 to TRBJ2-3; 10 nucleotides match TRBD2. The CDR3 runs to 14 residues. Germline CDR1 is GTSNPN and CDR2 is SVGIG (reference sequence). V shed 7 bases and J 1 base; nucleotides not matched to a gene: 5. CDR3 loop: CASAGTSGTDTQYF. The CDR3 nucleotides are TGTGCCTCCGCCGGGACTAGCGGCACAGATACGCAGTATTTT.

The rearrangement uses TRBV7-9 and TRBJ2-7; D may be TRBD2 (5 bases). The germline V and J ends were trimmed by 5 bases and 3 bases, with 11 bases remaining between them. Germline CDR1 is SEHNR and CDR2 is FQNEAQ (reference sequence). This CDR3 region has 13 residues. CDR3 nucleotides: TGTGCCAGCAGCCAAACCCGGGGCTACGAGCAGTACTTC. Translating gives CASSQTRGYEQYF.

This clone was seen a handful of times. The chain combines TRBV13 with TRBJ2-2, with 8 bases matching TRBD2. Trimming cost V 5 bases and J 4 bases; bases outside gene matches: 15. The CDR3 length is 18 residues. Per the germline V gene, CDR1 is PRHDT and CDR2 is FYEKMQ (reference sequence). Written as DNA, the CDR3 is TGTGCCAGCAGCCCCCCTTACGTTGACGGGAGGGTCACCGGGGAGCTGTTTTTT. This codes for CASSPPYVDGRVTGELFF.

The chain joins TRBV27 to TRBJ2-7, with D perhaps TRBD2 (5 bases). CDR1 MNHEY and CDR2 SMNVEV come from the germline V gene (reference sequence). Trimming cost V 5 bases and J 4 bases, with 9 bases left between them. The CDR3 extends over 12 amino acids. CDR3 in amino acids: CASSGTGYEQYF. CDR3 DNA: TGTGCCAGCAGTGGTACGGGGTACGAGCAGTACTTC.

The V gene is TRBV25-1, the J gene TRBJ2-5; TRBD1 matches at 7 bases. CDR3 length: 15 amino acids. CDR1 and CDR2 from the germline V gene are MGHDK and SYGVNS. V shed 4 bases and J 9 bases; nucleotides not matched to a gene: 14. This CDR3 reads CASSAYRDRAGAQYF. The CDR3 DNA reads TGTGCCAGCAGTGCGTATAGAGACAGGGCTGGGGCCCAGTACTTC.

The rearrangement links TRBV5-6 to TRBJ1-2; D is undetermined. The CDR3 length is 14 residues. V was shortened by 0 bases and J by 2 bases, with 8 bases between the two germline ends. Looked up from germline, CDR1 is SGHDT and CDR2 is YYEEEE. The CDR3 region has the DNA TGTGCCAGCAGCTTGGTCCCAGCGAACTATGGCTACACCTTC. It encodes CASSLVPANYGYTF.

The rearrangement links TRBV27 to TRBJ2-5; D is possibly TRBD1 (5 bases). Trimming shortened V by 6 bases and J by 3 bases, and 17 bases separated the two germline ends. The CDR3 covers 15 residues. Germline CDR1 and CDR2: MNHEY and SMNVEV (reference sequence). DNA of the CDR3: TGTGCCAGCAGCCCCCTCTGGGAAGGGGAAGAGACCCAGTACTTC. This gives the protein CASSPLWEGEETQYF.

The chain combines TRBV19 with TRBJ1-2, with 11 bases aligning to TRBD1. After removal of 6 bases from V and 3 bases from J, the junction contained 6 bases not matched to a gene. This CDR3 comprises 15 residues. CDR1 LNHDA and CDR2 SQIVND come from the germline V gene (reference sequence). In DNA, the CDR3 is TGTGCCAGTAGGCGATGGACAGGGGGCGACTATGGCTACACCTTC. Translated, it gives CASRRWTGGDYGYTF. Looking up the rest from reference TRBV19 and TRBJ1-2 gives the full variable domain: DGGITQSPKYLFRKEGQNVTLSCEQNLNHDAMYWYRQDPGQGLRLIYYSQIVNDFQKGDIAEGYSVSREKKESFPLTVTSAQKNPTAFYLCASRRWTGGDYGYTFGSGTRLTVV.

This CDR3 reads CASRPTGIWNEKLFF. The CDR3 DNA is TGTGCCAGCAGGCCAACCGGGATTTGGAATGAAAAACTGTTTTTT. V and J are TRBV6-5 and TRBJ1-4; D unresolved. The V gene lost 6 bases and the J gene lost 5 bases, with 16 bases spanning the gap. Germline CDR1 is MNHEY and CDR2 is SVGAGI. This CDR3 has 15 amino acids.

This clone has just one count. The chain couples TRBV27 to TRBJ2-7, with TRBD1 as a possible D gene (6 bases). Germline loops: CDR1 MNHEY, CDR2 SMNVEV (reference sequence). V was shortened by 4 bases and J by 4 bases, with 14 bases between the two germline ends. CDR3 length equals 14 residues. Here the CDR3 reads CASSYGTRLYEQYF. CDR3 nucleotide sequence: TGTGCCAGCAGTTACGGGACAAGATTGTACGAGCAGTACTTC.

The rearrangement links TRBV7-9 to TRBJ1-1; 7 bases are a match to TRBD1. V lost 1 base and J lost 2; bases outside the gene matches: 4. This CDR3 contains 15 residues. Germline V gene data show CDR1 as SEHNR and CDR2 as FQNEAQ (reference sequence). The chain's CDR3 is CASSLVAGGNTEAFF. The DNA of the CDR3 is TGTGCCAGCAGCTTAGTGGCAGGGGGAAACACTGAAGCTTTCTTT.

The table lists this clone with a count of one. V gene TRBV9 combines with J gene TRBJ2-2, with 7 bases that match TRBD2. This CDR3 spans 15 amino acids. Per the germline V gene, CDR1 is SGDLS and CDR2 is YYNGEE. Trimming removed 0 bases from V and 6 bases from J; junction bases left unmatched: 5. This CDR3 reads CASSVVGGSAGELFF. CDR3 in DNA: TGTGCCAGCAGCGTAGTTGGCGGGAGCGCCGGGGAGCTGTTTTTT.

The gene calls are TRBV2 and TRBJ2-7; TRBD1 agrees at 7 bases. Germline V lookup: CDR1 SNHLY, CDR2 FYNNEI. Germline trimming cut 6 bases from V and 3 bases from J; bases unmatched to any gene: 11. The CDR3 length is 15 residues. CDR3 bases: TGTGCCAGCAGCGAGACAGGGACCCTTATCTACGAGCAGTACTTC. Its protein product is CASSETGTLIYEQYF.

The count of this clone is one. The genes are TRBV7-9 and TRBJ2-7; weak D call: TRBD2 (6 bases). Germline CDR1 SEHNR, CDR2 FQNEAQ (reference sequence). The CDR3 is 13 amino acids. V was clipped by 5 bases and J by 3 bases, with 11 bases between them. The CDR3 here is CASSRLGGYEQYF. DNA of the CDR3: TGTGCCAGCAGCCGCTTGGGGGGCTACGAGCAGTACTTC. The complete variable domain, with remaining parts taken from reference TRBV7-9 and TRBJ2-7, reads DTGVSQNPRHKITKRGQNVTFRCDPISEHNRLYWYRQTLGQGPEFLTYFQNEAQLEKSRLLSDRFSAERPKGSFSTLEIQRTEQGDSAMYLCASSRLGGYEQYFGPGTRLTVT.

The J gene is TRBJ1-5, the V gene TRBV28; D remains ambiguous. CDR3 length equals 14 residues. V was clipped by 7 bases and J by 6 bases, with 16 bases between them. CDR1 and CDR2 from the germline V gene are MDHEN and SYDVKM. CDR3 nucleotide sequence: TGTGCCAGCATCGTTGGGAGTTCCATTCAGCCCCAGCATTTT. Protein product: CASIVGSSIQPQHF.

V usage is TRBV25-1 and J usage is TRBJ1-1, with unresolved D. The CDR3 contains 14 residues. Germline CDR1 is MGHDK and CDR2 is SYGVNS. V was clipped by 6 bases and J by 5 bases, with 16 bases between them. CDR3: CASSYPGRGTEAFF. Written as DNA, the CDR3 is TGTGCCAGCAGCTACCCCGGGAGAGGGACTGAAGCTTTCTTT.

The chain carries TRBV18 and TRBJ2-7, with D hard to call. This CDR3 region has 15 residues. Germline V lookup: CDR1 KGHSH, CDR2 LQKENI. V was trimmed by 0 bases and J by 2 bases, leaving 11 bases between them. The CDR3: CASSPPFRSPYEQYF. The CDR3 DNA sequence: TGTGCCAGCTCACCACCGTTTCGGTCACCCTACGAGCAGTACTTC.

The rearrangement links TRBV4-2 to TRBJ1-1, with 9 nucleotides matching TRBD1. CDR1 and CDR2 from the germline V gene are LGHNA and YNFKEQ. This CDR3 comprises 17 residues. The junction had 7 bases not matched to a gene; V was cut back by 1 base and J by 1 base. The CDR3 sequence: CASSQVPGQGRNTEAFF. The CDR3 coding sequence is TGTGCCAGCAGCCAAGTCCCGGGACAGGGTCGGAACACTGAAGCTTTCTTT.

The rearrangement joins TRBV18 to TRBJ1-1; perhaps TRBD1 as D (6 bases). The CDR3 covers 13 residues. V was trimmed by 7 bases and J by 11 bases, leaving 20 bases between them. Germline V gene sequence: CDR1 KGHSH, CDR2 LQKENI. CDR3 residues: CASLTKGTNKAFF. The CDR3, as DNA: TGTGCCAGCTTAACCAAGGGGACAAATAAGGCTTTCTTT.

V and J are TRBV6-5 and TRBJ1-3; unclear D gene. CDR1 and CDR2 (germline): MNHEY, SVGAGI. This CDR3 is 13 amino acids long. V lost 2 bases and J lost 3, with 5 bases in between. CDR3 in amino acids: CASSYQIGNTIYF. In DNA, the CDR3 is TGTGCCAGCAGTTACCAAATTGGAAACACCATATATTTT.

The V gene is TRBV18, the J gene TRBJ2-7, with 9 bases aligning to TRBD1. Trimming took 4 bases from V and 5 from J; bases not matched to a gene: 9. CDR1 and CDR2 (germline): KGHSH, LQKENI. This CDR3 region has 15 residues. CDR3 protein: CASSRTGTGPNEQYF. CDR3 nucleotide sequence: TGTGCCAGCTCACGAACTGGGACAGGGCCCAACGAGCAGTACTTC.